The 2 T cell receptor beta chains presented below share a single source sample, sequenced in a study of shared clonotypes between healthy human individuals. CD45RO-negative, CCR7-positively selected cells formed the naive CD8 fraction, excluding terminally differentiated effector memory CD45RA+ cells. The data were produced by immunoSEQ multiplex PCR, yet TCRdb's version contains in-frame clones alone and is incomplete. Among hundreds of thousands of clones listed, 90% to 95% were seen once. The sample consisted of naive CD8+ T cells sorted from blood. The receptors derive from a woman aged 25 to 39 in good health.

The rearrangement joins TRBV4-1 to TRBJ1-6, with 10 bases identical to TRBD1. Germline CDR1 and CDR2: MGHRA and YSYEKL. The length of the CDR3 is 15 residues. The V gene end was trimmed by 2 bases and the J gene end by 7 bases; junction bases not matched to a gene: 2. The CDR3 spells CASSQPGQGNSPLHF. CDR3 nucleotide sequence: TGCGCCAGCAGCCAACCGGGACAGGGGAATTCACCCCTCCACTTT.

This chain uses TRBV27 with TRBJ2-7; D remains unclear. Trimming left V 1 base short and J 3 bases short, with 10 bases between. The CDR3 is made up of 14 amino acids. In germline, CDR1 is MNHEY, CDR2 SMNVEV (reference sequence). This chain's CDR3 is CASSLLVSGYEQYF. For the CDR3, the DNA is TGTGCCAGCAGTTTATTGGTCTCCGGCTACGAGCAGTACTTC.